The table lists the clone carrying this TCR beta chain with a few counts. Between the trimmed V and J ends, which lost 0 bases and 6 bases, there was a span of 5 bases. Germline values: CDR1 LGHDT, CDR2 YNNKEL (reference sequence). This CDR3 comprises 12 residues. TCRdb analysed the reads with MiXCR anew, one entry per CDR3 protein. Of some 300,000 distinct CDR3 sequences in the sample, roughly 13% were seen once. This sample was included in a study of T cell repertoires in cytomegalovirus infection. Sequencing used PBMCs. This sequence originates from a human donor in good health (CMV status not recorded). Some clones in this sample may be carry-over from other donors' samples. The V gene is TRBV3-1, the J gene TRBJ2-5; no clear D gene. This chain's CDR3 is CASSQDLKTQYF. In nucleotides, the CDR3 is TGTGCCAGCAGCCAAGATCTCAAGACCCAGTACTTC.